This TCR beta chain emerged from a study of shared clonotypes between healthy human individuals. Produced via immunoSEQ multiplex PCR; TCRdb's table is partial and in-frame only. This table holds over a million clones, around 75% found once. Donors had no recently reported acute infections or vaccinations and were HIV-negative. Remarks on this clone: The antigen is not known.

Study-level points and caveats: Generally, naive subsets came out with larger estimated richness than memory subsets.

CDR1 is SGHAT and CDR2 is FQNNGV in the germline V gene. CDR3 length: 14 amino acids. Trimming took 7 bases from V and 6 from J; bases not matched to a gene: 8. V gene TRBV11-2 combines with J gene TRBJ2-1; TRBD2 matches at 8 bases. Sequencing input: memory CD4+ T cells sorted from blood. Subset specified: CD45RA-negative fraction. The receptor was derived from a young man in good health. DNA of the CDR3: TGTGCCAGCACCCCAGGACTAGCTGCCAATGAGCAGTTCTTC. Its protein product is CASTPGLAANEQFF.